Listed here are 28 T cell receptor beta chains from one sample, sequenced in a study of cytomegalovirus exposure and HLA in healthy donors. The PCR made use of 60 Vbeta and 13 Jbeta primers. Repertoires were generated with immunoSEQ multiplex PCR, while TCRdb's copy carries only in-frame clones and drops some. The table has 85,000 to 130,000 clones, around 80% seen once. Sequencing was done on a sample of PBMCs. The receptors come from a woman between 18 and 29 years old in good health and CMV-seronegative.

V is TRBV18 and J is TRBJ2-1; possibly TRBD2 for D (5 bases). The V and J ends lost 2 bases and 7 bases respectively, with 12 bases between them. The CDR3 has 14 residues. CDR1 is KGHSH and CDR2 is LQKENI in the germline V gene. CDR3 bases: TGTGCCAGCTCACCAGCGGTAGGGAGAAATGAGCAGTTCTTC. Its protein product is CASSPAVGRNEQFF.

The chain combines TRBV9 with TRBJ1-6; no definite D call. The CDR3 is made up of 17 amino acids. Germline V gene sequence: CDR1 SGDLS, CDR2 YYNGEE. V lost 0 bases and J lost 0, with 10 bases in between. CDR3 nucleotide sequence: TGTGCCAGCAGCGTAGAGGCAGGTAGCTCCTATAATTCACCCCTCCACTTT. It is translated as CASSVEAGSSYNSPLHF.

This clone showed up just once. The chain couples TRBV9 to TRBJ1-2, with TRBD1 matching over 9 bases. The CDR3 runs 14 residues. Germline V CDR1 and CDR2: SGDLS, YYNGEE. Unmatched junction bases numbered 6, after V lost 4 bases and J lost 5 bases. The CDR3 loop is CASSPWTGDYGYTF. The CDR3 DNA sequence: TGTGCCAGCAGCCCCTGGACAGGGGATTATGGCTACACCTTC.

The genes are TRBV19 and TRBJ2-2; maybe TRBD1 (5 bases). V lost 5 bases, J lost 0 bases, and 16 bases lay in between. This CDR3 comprises 17 residues. Germline V gene sequence: CDR1 LNHDA, CDR2 SQIVND (reference sequence). CDR3: CASSPSTDTPNTGELFF. DNA of the CDR3: TGTGCCAGTAGTCCCTCGACAGATACCCCGAACACCGGGGAGCTGTTTTTT.

V gene TRBV28 combines with J gene TRBJ1-5; D remains unclear. The CDR3 runs to 13 residues. Trimming took 4 bases from V and 3 from J, leaving 7 bases between them. Germline assignment: CDR1 MDHEN and CDR2 SYDVKM. The CDR3 DNA reads TGTGCCAGCAGTTACGCGCCCAATCAGCCCCAGCATTTT. This codes for CASSYAPNQPQHF.

The chain links TRBV7-2 to TRBJ2-2; TRBD2 aligns across 8 bases. Germline CDR1 reads SGHTA; CDR2 reads FQGNSA. V was pared by 5 bases and J by 5 bases, with 1 base of the junction left unmatched. The CDR3 totals 13 residues. This chain's CDR3 is CASSGTRTGELFF. The CDR3 nucleotides are TGTGCCAGCAGCGGGACTAGGACCGGGGAGCTGTTTTTT.

On this clone: The same CDR3 can be traced to other DNA sequences in this sample. The chain links TRBV27 to TRBJ2-1, with TRBD2 identical over 9 bases. The length of the CDR3 is 15 residues. The germline gives CDR1 MNHEY, CDR2 SMNVEV (reference sequence). With 3 bases clipped from V and 3 bases from J, the junction kept 3 bases outside the gene matches. In nucleotides, the CDR3 is TGTGCCAGCAGTTTGGCGGGAGGGCGCTACAATGAGCAGTTCTTC. Encoded protein: CASSLAGGRYNEQFF.

V gene TRBV2 combines with J gene TRBJ2-1; TRBD2 aligns across 14 bases. The CDR3 loop spans 14 amino acids. Germline CDR1 SNHLY, CDR2 FYNNEI. The ends lost 9 bases at V and 8 bases at J; junction bases unmatched: 6. This CDR3 reads CARGLAGVGDEQFF. CDR3 in DNA: TGTGCCAGGGGACTAGCGGGAGTCGGGGATGAGCAGTTCTTC. The complete variable domain, with remaining parts taken from reference TRBV2 and TRBJ2-1, reads EPEVTQTPSHQVTQMGQEVILRCVPISNHLYFYWYRQILGQKVEFLVSFYNNEISEKSEIFDDQFSVERPDGSNFTLKIRSTKLEDSAMYFCARGLAGVGDEQFFGPGTRLTVL.

J is TRBJ1-4 and V is TRBV5-4; 7 bases align to TRBD1. This CDR3 is built from 16 residues. In germline, CDR1 is SGHNT, CDR2 YYREEE (reference sequence). J lost 2 bases, V lost 0 bases, and 4 bases had no gene match. CDR3 protein: CASSLVQGRTNEKLFF. The CDR3 DNA is TGTGCCAGCAGCTTGGTACAGGGGAGGACTAATGAAAAACTGTTTTTT.

A few counts support this clone. Other DNA sequences from this sample encode an identical CDR3 as well. V is TRBV6-5 and J is TRBJ1-1; D unclear. CDR3 size: 14 residues. CDR1 is MNHEY and CDR2 is SVGAGI in the germline V gene. Trimming removed 2 bases from V and 5 bases from J, with 12 bases in between. The CDR3 sequence: CASSYKRARTEAFF. CDR3 bases: TGTGCCAGCAGTTACAAGAGGGCGCGGACTGAAGCTTTCTTT.

The chain combines TRBV7-2 with TRBJ2-2, with no clear D. Trimming took 1 base from V and 5 from J, leaving 5 bases between them. The CDR3 consists of 13 residues. Germline CDR1 and CDR2: SGHTA and FQGNSA. CDR3 nucleotide sequence: TGTGCCAGCAGCTTAGATCAGACCGGGGAGCTGTTTTTT. This sequence encodes CASSLDQTGELFF.

This clone was seen once. The chain recombines TRBV29-1 with TRBJ2-1, with TRBD1 as a possible D gene (6 bases). The CDR3 extends over 12 amino acids. V was cut by 4 bases and J by 10 bases, with 14 bases left in between. CDR1 and CDR2 (germline): SQVTM, ANQGSEA. CDR3 amino acids: CSVGSTGAEQFF. The DNA for the CDR3 is TGCAGCGTTGGTTCGACAGGCGCCGAGCAGTTCTTC.

The V gene is TRBV21-1, the J gene TRBJ2-5; the table's D call, TRBD1, has no DNA check behind it. TRBV21-1 constitutes a pseudogene. The CDR3 has 13 amino acids. CDR3 DNA: TGTGCCAGCAGCTTGGGGCGTTCGGGGACCCAGTACTTC. It specifies CASSLGRSGTQYF.

This rearrangement joins TRBV6-5 to TRBJ1-1, with a tentative D call TRBD1 (6 bases). Looked up from germline, CDR1 is MNHEY and CDR2 is SVGAGI. This CDR3 has 11 amino acids. The V gene lost 10 bases and the J gene lost 6 bases, with 12 bases spanning the gap. The CDR3 loop is CATKQGPEAFF. Written as DNA, the CDR3 is TGTGCCACCAAACAGGGTCCTGAAGCTTTCTTT.

This rearrangement joins TRBV5-4 to TRBJ2-3, with D possibly being TRBD2 (6 bases). This CDR3 spans 15 amino acids. Germline values: CDR1 SGHNT, CDR2 YYREEE (reference sequence). The V and J ends lost 0 bases and 3 bases respectively, with 11 bases between them. CDR3 region: CASSLEAGRTDTQYF. Here the CDR3 DNA reads TGTGCCAGCAGCTTGGAAGCAGGGAGGACAGATACGCAGTATTTT.

The chain has TRBV28 and TRBJ2-7; 10 bases are a match to TRBD1. The germline V gene has CDR1 MDHEN and CDR2 SYDVKM. The CDR3 length is 15 residues. The V gene end was trimmed by 4 bases and the J gene end by 2 bases; junction bases not matched to a gene: 5. The chain's CDR3 is CASSWTGGVPYEQYF. The CDR3 nucleotides are TGTGCCAGCAGTTGGACAGGGGGAGTTCCCTACGAGCAGTACTTC.

Of note for this clone: Other DNA sequences in the same sample also yield this CDR3. This chain joins TRBV5-4 and TRBJ2-3; no reliable D call. The CDR3 is made up of 13 amino acids. The germline gives CDR1 SGHNT, CDR2 YYREEE (reference sequence). Trimming cost V 0 bases and J 4 bases, with 6 bases left between them. This CDR3 is CASSLASSDTQYF. CDR3 sequence (DNA): TGTGCCAGCAGCTTGGCCTCGTCAGATACGCAGTATTTT.

V is TRBV19 and J is TRBJ1-5, with D maybe TRBD1 (6 bases). The CDR3 runs to 16 residues. Per the germline V gene, CDR1 is LNHDA and CDR2 is SQIVND (reference sequence). The V and J ends lost 6 bases and 0 bases respectively, with 15 bases between them. CDR3 bases: TGTGCCAGTAGCGCGACAGGCGCCCATAGCAATCAGCCCCAGCATTTT. Protein product: CASSATGAHSNQPQHF.

The rearrangement uses TRBV29-1 and TRBJ2-1; the match to TRBD2 covers 13 bases. The CDR3 has 19 residues. Germline CDR1 reads SQVTM; CDR2 reads ANQGSEA. The junction had 18 bases not matched to a gene; V was cut back by 7 bases and J by 3 bases. CDR3 in DNA: TGCAGCGCTACCCGCGGGGGACTAGCGGGAAAGATGGGCTACAATGAGCAGTTCTTC. Its translation is CSATRGGLAGKMGYNEQFF.

The chain carries TRBV5-1 and TRBJ2-7; 7 bases fit TRBD2. The CDR3 has 14 amino acids. Germline assignment: CDR1 SGHRS and CDR2 YFSETQ. V shed 0 bases, J shed 5 bases, and the junction held 5 bases outside the gene matches. The CDR3 DNA follows: TGCGCCAGCAGCTTGGGGACTGCGGGGGACGAGCAGTACTTC. Residues: CASSLGTAGDEQYF.

The chain links TRBV7-2 to TRBJ1-2, with 7 bases aligning to TRBD1. The CDR3 sequence is 13 residues long. V gave up 2 bases and J gave up 8 bases; unmatched junction bases: 5. Germline CDR1 and CDR2: SGHTA and FQGNSA. CDR3 amino acids: CASSLFQGGGYTF. CDR3 coding DNA: TGTGCCAGCAGCTTATTCCAGGGGGGCGGCTACACCTTC.

V is TRBV7-2 and J is TRBJ2-5, with unresolved D. CDR1 and CDR2 (germline): SGHTA, FQGNSA. The CDR3 has 13 residues. The V and J ends lost 2 bases and 2 bases respectively, with 6 bases between them. The CDR3 bases are TGTGCCAGCAGCTTAAATAGTCAAGAGACCCAGTACTTC. It specifies CASSLNSQETQYF.

In this sample, this clone turned up once. The J gene is TRBJ1-6, the V gene TRBV25-1; 10 positions agree with TRBD1. V lost 6 bases, J lost 6 bases, and 8 bases stayed unmatched. Per the germline V gene, CDR1 is MGHDK and CDR2 is SYGVNS. This CDR3 has 16 amino acids. The CDR3 nucleotides read TGTGCCAGCAGGCTTTCGACAGGGGGCCTTAATTCACCCCTCCACTTT. This gives the protein CASRLSTGGLNSPLHF.

This chain joins TRBV7-9 and TRBJ2-7; the D gene is possibly TRBD2 (7 bases). Germline lookup yields CDR1 SEHNR and CDR2 FQNEAQ (reference sequence). This CDR3 is built from 14 residues. Trimming stripped 0 bases from V and 6 bases from J, with 12 bases between. The CDR3 nucleotides are TGTGCCAGCAGCTTAGCGGGGGGGCAGGGCGAGCAGTACTTC. This codes for CASSLAGGQGEQYF.

This clone was seen more than once but under ten times. This chain uses TRBV4-1 with TRBJ2-2; weak D call: TRBD1 (6 bases). This CDR3 is built from 15 residues. Germline lookup yields CDR1 MGHRA and CDR2 YSYEKL. Between the trimmed V and J ends, which lost 2 bases and 5 bases, there was a span of 12 bases. Here the CDR3 DNA reads TGCGCCAGCAGCCAACGCGGACAGAAGACCGGGGAGCTGTTTTTT. Translation: CASSQRGQKTGELFF.

The chain links TRBV9 to TRBJ1-3; 9 bases line up with TRBD1. J gave up 4 bases and V 6 bases, and 11 bases lay outside the gene matches. The CDR3 consists of 16 residues. Germline V gene lookup returns CDR1 SGDLS and CDR2 YYNGEE. CDR3 amino acids: CASTPYGDRVGNTIYF. The CDR3 DNA is TGTGCCAGCACCCCTTACGGGGACAGGGTGGGAAACACCATATATTTT.

The chain recombines TRBV2 with TRBJ2-4; the D gene is possibly TRBD1 (6 bases). Germline V gene sequence: CDR1 SNHLY, CDR2 FYNNEI. This CDR3 has 14 residues. Trimming left V 3 bases short and J 8 bases short, with 14 bases between. CDR3 in DNA: TGTGCCAGCAGTGATGAACAGGGTATCGACATTCAGTACTTC. Encoded protein: CASSDEQGIDIQYF.

This rearrangement joins TRBV9 to TRBJ2-2; a possible D gene is TRBD1 (6 bases). From germline, CDR1 is SGDLS and CDR2 YYNGEE. CDR3 length equals 17 residues. The ends were cut back, 4 bases at V and 0 bases at J, with 16 bases in the middle. Here the CDR3 reads CASSTQGGYSNTGELFF. Here the CDR3 DNA reads TGTGCCAGCAGCACACAGGGCGGGTACTCGAACACCGGGGAGCTGTTTTTT.